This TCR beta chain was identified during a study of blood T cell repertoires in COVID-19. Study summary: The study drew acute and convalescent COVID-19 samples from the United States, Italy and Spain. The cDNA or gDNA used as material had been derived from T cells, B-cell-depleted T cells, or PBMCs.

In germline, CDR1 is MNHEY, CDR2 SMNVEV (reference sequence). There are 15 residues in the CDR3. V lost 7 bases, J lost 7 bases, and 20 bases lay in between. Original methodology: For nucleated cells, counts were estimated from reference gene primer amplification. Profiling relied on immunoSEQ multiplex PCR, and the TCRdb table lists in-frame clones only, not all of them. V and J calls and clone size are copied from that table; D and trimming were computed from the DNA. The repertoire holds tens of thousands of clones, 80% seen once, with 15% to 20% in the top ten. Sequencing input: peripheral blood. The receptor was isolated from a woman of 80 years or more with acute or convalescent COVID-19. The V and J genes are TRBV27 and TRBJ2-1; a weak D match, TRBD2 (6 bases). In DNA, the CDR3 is TGTGCCAGCACATCAGCGGGCATAGCCTTTAATGAGCAGTTCTTC. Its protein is CASTSAGIAFNEQFF.